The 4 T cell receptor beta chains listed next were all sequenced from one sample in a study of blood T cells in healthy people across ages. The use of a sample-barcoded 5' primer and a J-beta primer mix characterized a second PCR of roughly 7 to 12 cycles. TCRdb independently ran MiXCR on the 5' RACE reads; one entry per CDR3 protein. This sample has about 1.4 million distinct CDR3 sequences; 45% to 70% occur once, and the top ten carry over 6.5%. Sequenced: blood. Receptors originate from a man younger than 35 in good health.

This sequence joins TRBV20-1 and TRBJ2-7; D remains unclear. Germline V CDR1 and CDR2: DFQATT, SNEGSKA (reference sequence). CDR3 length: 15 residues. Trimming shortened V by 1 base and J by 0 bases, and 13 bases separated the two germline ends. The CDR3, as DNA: TGCAGTGCTAGAGGGCGGATGCTGAGCTCCTACGAGCAGTACTTC. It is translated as CSARGRMLSSYEQYF.

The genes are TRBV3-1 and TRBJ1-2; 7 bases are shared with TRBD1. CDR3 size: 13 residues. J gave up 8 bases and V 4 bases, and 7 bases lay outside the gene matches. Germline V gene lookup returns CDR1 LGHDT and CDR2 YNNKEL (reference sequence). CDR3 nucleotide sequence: TGTGCCAGCAGCCTAGGACAGGCGGTCGGCTACACCTTC. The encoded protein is CASSLGQAVGYTF.

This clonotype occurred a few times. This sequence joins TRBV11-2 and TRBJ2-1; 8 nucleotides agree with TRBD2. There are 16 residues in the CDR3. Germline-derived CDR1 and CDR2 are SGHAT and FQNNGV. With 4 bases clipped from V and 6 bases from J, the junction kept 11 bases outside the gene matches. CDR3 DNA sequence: TGTGCCAGCAGCTCGCCTGCGGGGGGCCTGTCCAATGAGCAGTTCTTC. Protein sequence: CASSSPAGGLSNEQFF.

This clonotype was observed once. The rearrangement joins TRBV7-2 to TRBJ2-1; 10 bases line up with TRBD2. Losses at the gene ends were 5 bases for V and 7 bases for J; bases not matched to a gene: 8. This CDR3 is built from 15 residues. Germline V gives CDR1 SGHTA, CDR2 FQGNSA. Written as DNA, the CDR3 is TGTGCCAGCAGCATGCTAGCGGGGGTGCGGAATGAGCAGTTCTTC. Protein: CASSMLAGVRNEQFF.